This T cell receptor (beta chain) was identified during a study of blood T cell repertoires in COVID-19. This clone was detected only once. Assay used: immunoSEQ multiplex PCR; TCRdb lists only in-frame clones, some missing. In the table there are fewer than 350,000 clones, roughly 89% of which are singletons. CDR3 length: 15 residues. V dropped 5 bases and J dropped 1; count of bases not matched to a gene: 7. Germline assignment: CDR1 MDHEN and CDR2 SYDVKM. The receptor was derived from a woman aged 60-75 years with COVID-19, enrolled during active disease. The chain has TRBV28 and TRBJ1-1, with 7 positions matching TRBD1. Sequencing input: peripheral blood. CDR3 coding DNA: TGTGCCAGCAGTCCGCGCGGGACAGCGAACACTGAAGCTTTCTTT. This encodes CASSPRGTANTEAFF.